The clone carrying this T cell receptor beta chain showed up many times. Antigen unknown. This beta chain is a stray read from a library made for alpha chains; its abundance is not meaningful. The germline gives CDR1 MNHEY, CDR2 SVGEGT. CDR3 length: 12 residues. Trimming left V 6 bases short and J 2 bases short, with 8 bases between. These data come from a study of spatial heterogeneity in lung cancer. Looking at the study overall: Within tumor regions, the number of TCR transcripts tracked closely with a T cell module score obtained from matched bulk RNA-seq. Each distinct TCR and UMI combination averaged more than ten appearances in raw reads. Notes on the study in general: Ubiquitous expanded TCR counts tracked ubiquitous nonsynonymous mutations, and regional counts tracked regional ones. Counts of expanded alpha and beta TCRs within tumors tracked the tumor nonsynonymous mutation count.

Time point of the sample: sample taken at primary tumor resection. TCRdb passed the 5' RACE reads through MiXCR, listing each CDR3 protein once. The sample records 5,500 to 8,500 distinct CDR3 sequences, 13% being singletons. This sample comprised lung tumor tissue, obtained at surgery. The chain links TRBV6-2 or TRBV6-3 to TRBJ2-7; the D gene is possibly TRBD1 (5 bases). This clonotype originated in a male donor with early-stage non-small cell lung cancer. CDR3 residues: CASSQGTYEQYV. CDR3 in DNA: TGTGCCAGCAGCCAGGGTACCTACGAGCAGTACGTC.